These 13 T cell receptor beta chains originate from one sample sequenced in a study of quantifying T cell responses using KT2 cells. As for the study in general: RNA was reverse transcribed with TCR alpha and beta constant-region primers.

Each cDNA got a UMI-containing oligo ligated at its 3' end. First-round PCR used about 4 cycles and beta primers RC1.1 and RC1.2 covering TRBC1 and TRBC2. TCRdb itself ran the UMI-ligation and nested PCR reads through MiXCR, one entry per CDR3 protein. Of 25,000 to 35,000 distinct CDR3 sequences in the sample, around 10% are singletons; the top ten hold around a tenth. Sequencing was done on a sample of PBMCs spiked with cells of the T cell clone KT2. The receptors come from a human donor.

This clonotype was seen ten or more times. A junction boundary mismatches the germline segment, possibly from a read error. The DNA of the CDR3 is TGTGCCAGCAGCTCATCAACCGGGACCGCATCGTTCTTC. Translation gives CASSSSTGTASFF. V gene TRBV7-2 combines with J gene TRBJ1-2, with D possibly TRBD1 on 5 matching bases. This CDR3 is 13 amino acids long. In germline, CDR1 is SGHTA, CDR2 FQGNSA. Drawing the rest from reference TRBV7-2 and TRBJ1-2, the complete variable domain is GAGVSQSPSNKVTEKGKDVELRCDPISGHTALYWYRQSLGQGLEFLIYFQGNSAPDKSGLPSDRFSAERTGGSVSTLTIQRTQQEDSAVYLCASSSSTGTASFFGSGTRLTVV.

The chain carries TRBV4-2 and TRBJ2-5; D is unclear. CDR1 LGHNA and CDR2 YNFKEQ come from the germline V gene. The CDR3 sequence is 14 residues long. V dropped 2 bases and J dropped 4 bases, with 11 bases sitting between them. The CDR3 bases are TGTGCCAGCAGCCAATGGAGCGTGAGAGAGACCCAGTACTTC. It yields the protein CASSQWSVRETQYF.

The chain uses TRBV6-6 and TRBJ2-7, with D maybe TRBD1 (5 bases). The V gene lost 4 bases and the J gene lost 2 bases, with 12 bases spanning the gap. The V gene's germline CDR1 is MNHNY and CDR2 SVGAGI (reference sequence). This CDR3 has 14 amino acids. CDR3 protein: CASSSPDRAYEQYF. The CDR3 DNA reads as TGTGCCAGCAGTTCCCCCGACAGAGCCTACGAGCAGTACTTC.

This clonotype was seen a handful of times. As DNA, the CDR3 is TGTGCCAGCAGTCCGGGACTGCAGAGCTACGAGCAGTACTTC. It yields the protein CASSPGLQSYEQYF. The V call is TRBV27, the J call TRBJ2-7; maybe TRBD2 (6 bases). The CDR3 length is 14 residues. V gave up 5 bases and J gave up 3 bases, with 14 bases separating them. From germline, CDR1 is MNHEY and CDR2 SMNVEV (reference sequence).

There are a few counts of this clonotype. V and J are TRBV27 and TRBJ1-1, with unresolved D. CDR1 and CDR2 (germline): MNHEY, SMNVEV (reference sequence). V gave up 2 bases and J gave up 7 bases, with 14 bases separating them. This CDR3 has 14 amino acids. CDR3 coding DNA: TGTGCCAGCAGTTTAGTAGTCAGCGGGGATGAAGCTTTCTTT. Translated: CASSLVVSGDEAFF.

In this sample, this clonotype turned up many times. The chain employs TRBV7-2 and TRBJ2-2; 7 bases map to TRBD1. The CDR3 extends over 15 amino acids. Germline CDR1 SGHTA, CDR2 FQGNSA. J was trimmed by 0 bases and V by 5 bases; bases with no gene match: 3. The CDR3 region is CASSLGTANTGELFF. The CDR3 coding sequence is TGTGCCAGCAGCCTAGGGACAGCGAACACCGGGGAGCTGTTTTTT.

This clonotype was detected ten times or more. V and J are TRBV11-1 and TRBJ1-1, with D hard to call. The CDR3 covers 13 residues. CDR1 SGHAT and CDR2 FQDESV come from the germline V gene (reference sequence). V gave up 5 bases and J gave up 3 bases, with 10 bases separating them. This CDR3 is CASSQFMDTEAFF. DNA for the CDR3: TGTGCCAGCAGCCAATTTATGGACACTGAAGCTTTCTTT.

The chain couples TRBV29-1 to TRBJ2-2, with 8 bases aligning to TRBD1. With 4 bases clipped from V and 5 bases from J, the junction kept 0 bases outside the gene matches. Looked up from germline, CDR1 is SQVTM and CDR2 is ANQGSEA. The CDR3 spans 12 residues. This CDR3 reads CSVGQGTGELFF. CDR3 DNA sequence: TGCAGCGTTGGACAGGGGACCGGGGAGCTGTTTTTT.

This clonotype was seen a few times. CDR3 sequence (DNA): TGTGCCAGCTCACCCACTAGCGGAATCACAGATACGCAGTATTTT. Translating gives CASSPTSGITDTQYF. The rearrangement joins TRBV18 to TRBJ2-3, with 8 bases lining up with TRBD2. The CDR3 loop spans 15 amino acids. Germline V CDR1 and CDR2: KGHSH, LQKENI. After removal of 3 bases from V and 2 bases from J, the junction contained 4 bases not matched to a gene.

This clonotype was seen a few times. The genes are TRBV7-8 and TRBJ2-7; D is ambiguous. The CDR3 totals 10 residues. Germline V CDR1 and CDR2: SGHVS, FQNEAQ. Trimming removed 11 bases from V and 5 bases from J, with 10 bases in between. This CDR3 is CAVSEDEQYF. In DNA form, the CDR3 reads TGTGCCGTATCCGAGGACGAGCAGTACTTC.

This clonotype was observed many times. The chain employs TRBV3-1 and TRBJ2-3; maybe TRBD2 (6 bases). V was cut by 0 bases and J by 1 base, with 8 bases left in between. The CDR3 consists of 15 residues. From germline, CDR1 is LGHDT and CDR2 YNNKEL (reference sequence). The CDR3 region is CASSQEWGGTDTQYF. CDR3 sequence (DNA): TGTGCCAGCAGCCAAGAATGGGGGGGCACAGATACGCAGTATTTT.

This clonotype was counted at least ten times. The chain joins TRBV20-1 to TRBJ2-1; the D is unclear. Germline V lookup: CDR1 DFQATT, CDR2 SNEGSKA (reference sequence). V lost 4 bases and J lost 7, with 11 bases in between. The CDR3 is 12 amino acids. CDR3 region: CSAKSYGNEQFF. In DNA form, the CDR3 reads TGCAGTGCTAAGAGCTACGGAAATGAGCAGTTCTTC.

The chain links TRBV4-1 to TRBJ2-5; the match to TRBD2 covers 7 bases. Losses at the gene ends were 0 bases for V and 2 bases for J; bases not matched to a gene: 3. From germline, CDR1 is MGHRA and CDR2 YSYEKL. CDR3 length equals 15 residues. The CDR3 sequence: CASSQEVGGQETQYF. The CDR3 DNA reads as TGCGCCAGCAGCCAAGAAGTGGGGGGGCAAGAGACCCAGTACTTC.